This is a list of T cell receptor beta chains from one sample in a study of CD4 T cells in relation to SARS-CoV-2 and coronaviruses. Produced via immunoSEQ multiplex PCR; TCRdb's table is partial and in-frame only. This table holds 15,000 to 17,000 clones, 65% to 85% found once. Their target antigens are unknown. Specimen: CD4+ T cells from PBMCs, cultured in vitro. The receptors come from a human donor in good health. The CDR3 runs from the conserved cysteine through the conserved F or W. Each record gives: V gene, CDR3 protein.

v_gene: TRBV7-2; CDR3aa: CASSLTSSYEQYF
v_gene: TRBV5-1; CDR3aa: CASSTGTTDSYEQYF
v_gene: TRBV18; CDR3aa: CASSPPGGTETEAFF
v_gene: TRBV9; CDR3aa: CASSVDGKVNSGNTIYF
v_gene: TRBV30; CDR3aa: CAWSTTGGNNQPQHF
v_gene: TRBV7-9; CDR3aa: CASSYPKHPSYGYTF
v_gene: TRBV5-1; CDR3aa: CASSTSWDTNTGELFF
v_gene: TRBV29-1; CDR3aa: CSVRRDRTDTQYF
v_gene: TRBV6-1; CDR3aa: CASSEASAGWDYGYTF
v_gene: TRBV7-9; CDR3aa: CASSFTSLSYEQYF
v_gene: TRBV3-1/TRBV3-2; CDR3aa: CASSQYSAVGAFF
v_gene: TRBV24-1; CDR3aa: CATSDPDTEAFF
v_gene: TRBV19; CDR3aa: CASSRAYSNQPQHF
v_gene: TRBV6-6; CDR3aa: CASSPGQGFSYEQYF
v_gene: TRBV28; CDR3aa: CAGGASTDTQYF
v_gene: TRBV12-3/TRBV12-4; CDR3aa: CASISQGAIEAFF
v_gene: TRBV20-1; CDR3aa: CSASRASGGRRDTQYF
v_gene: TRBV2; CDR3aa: CASRSGTTTGELFF
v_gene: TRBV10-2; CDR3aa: CASTLQGAGSYNEQFF
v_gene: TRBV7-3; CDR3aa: CASSLTPTSGRETQYF
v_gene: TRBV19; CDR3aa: CASRPENNYNEQFF
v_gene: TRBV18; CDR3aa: CASSPPGTENTEAFF
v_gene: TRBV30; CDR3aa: CAWSGLAGAGQPQHF
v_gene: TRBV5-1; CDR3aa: CASSLDGQNTEAFF
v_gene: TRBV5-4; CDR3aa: CASSIQGAGTEAFF
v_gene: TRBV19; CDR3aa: CASSISDSYEQYF
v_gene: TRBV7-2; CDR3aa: CASRGLDSYEQYF
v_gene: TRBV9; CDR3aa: CASSVTGGVQGDEQFF
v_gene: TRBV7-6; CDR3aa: CASSLSGPGGIGELFF
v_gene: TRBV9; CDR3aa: CASSVDRGENEKLFF
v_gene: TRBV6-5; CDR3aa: CATLAGVANTGELFF
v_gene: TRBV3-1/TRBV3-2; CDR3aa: CASSQDGVSNQPQHF
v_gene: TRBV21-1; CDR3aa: CASGRASSGNTIYF
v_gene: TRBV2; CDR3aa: CASRTAYEQYF
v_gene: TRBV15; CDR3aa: CATSRGQGRFLLNTEAFF
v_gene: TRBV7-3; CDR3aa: CASSLIGLGRAGGELFF
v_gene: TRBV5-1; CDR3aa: CASSFPREGPRETQYF
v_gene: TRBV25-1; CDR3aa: CASSTVEGNYGYTF
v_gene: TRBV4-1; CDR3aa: CASSPDRDSVPYEQYF
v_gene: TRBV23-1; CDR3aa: CASTLQAWGGQGSTDTQYF
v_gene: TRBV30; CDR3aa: CAWGRRTTNEKLFF
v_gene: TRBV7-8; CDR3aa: CASSLANNEQFF
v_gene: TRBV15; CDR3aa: CATSRGPQGASGELFF
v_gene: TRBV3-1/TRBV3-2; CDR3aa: CASSQYQDGSGNTIYF
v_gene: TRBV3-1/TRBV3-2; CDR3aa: CASSQGSGNQPQHF
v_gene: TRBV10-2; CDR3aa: CASSEPGTGGKLFF
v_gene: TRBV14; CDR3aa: CASSQGDRRLSPLHF
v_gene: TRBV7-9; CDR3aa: CASSLLASRFTGELFF
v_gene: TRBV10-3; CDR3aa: CAISEQGLGNTIYF
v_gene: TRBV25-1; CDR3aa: CASSGSGREGNEQFF
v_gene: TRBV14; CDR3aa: CASSQDPRLMNTEAFF
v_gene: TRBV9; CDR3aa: CASTEGLAGYNEQFF
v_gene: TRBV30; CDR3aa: CAWSGGEGRWETQYF
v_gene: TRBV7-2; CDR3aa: CASSLEQGNQPQHF
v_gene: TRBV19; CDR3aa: CASSIGFTQPQHF
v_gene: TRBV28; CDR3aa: CASSSLYEQYF
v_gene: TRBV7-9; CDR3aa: CASSHDGTEAFF
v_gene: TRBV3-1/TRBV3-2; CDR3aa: CASSQSGSEQFF
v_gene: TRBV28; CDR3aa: CASSLQGDDEQYF